Only a few counts were recorded for the clone carrying this T cell receptor (beta chain). The CDR3 has 15 amino acids. V shed 3 bases, J shed 4 bases, and the junction held 8 bases outside the gene matches. The V gene's germline CDR1 is SGHRS and CDR2 YFSETQ. This entry is derived from a study of T cells after yellow fever vaccination. TCRdb used MiXCR to reprocess the 5' RACE reads, holding one entry per CDR3 protein. The sample has under 350,000 distinct CDR3 sequences, roughly 4.3% seen once. The sequenced sample was PBMCs, obtained 5 days after the yellow fever booster vaccination. The chain joins TRBV5-1 to TRBJ1-1; 8 bases match TRBD1. This TCR came from a man aged 18-30 years who received the YFV17D yellow fever vaccine. CDR3 sequence reads: CASSSLGTGGTEAFF. The CDR3 DNA reads TGCGCCAGCAGCTCCCTTGGGACAGGAGGCACTGAAGCTTTCTTT.